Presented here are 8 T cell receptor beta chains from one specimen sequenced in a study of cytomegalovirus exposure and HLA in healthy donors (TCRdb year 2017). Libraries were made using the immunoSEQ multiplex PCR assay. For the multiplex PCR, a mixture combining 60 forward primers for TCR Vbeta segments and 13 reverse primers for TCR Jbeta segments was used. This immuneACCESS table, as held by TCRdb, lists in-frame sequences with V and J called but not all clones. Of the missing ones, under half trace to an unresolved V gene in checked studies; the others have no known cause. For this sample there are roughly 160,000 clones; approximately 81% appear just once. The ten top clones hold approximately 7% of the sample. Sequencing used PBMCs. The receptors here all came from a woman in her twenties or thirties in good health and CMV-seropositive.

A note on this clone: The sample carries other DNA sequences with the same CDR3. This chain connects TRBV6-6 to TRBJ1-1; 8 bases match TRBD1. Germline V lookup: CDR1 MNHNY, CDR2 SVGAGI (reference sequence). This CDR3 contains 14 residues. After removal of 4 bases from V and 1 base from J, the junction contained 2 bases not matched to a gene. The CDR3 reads CASSWTGRNTEAFF. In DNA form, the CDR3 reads TGTGCCAGCAGTTGGACAGGGAGGAACACTGAAGCTTTCTTT.

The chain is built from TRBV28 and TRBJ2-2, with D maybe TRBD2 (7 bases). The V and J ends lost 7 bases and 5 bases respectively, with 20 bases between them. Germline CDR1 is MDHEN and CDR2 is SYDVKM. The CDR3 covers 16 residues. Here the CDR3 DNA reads TGTGCCAGCACCACCCCCGGGGGGCCGGGGACCGGGGAGCTGTTTTTT. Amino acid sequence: CASTTPGGPGTGELFF. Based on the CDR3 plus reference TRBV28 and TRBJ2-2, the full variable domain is DVKVTQSSRYLVKRTGEKVFLECVQDMDHENMFWYRQDPGLGLRLIYFSYDVKMKEKGDIPEGYSVSREKKERFSLILESASTNQTSMYLCASTTPGGPGTGELFFGEGSRLTVL.

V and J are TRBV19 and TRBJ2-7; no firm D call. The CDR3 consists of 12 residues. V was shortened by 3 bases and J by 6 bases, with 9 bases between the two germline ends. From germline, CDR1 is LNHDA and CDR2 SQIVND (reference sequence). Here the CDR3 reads CASSIPSREQYF. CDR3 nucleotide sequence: TGTGCCAGTAGTATCCCATCGCGCGAGCAGTACTTC.

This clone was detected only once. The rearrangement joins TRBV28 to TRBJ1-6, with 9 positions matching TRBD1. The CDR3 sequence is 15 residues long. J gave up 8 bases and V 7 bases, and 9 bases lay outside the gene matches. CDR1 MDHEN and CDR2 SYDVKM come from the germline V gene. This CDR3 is CASIGQGIGHSPLHF. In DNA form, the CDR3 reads TGTGCCAGCATCGGACAGGGGATCGGGCATTCACCCCTCCACTTT.

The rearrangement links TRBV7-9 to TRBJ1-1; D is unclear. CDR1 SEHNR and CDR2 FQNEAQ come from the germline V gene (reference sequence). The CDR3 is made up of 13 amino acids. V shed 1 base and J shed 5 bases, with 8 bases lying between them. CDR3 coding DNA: TGTGCCAGCAGCTTAGGTGGGGAGACTGAAGCTTTCTTT. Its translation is CASSLGGETEAFF.

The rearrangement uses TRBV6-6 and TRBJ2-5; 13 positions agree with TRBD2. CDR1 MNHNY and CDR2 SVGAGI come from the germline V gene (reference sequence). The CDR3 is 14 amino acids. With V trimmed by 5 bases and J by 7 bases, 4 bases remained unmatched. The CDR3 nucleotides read TGTGCCAGCAGTCCAACTAGCGGGGGGGGGACCCAGTACTTC. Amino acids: CASSPTSGGGTQYF.

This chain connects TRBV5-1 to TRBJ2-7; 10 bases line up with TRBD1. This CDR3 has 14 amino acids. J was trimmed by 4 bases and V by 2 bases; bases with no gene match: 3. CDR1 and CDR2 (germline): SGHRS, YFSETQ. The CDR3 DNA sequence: TGCGCCAGCAGCTTTTCGGACAGGGGGTACGAGCAGTACTTC. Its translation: CASSFSDRGYEQYF.

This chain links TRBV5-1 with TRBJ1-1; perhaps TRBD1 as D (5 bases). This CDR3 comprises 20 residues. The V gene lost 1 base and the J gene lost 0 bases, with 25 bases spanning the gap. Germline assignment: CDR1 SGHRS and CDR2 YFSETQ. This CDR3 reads CASSLIEGVPRNQLNTEAFF. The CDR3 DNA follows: TGCGCCAGCAGCTTGATAGAAGGGGTTCCACGAAACCAACTGAACACTGAAGCTTTCTTT.